This T cell receptor beta chain was sequenced for a study of blood T cell repertoires in COVID-19. Turning to the study itself: Sites in the United States, Italy and Spain provided acute and convalescent COVID-19 samples. From T cells, B-cell-depleted T cells, or PBMCs came the material, which was cDNA or gDNA.

Germline loops: CDR1 LNHDA, CDR2 SQIVND (reference sequence). This CDR3 comprises 19 residues. J gave up 0 bases and V 8 bases, and 17 bases lay outside the gene matches. Only in-frame clones appear in the TCRdb table, and some are missing; sequencing was by immunoSEQ multiplex PCR. The data hold more than 110,000 clones, with about 80% observed a single time. This clonotype originated in a human donor in a cohort sampled during active COVID-19. The chain is built from TRBV19 and TRBJ2-2; 8 bases are shared with TRBD1. Sequenced input: peripheral blood. CDR3 DNA sequence: TGTGCCAGTGGGGGGAGGACAGGGAAAGGGTCCGCGAACACCGGGGAGCTGTTTTTT. Protein sequence: CASGGRTGKGSANTGELFF.